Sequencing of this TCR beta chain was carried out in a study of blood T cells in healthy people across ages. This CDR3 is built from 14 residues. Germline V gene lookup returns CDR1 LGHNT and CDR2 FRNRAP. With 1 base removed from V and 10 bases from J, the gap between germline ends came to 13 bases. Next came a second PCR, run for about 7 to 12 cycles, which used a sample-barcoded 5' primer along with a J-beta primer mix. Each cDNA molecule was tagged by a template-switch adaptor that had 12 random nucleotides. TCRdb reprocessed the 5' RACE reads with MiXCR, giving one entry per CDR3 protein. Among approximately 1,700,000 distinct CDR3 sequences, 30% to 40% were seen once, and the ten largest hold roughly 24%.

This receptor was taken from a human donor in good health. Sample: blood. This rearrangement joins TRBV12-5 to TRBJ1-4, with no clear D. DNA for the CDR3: TGTGCTAGTGGTTTGGGGACGACCGCCGGAAAACTGTTTTTT. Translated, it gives CASGLGTTAGKLFF.